These T cell receptor beta chains were read from a single sample in a study of shared T cell receptors in the human thymus. Produced via immunoSEQ multiplex PCR; TCRdb's table is partial and in-frame only. The sample includes around 68,000 clones, roughly 96% of them seen just once. Sequencing input: thymocytes. These receptors were collected from a human donor. CDR3s include the opening cysteine and the closing phenylalanine or tryptophan. Fields, in order: D gene, clone size, V gene, J gene, CDR3 protein, CDR3 DNA. The D gene is left open where the match is weak. Part of the rows lack a size; the others show once, few, many or a class for expanded clones.

>TRBD1|.|TRBV7-6|TRBJ1-4
CASSPYRGLNEKLFF
TGTGCCAGCAGCCCATACAGGGGGCTTAATGAAAAACTGTTTTTT
>.|.|TRBV27|TRBJ2-1
CASSLIWGPNEQFF
TGTGCCAGCAGTTTAATTTGGGGACCCAATGAGCAGTTCTTC
>.|.|TRBV5-1|TRBJ2-1
CASSLGYVSNEQFF
TGCGCCAGCAGCTTGGGATATGTAAGCAATGAGCAGTTCTTC
>TRBD1|.|TRBV5-8|TRBJ2-3
CASSSVPGQLYTDTQYF
TGTGCCAGCAGCTCCGTCCCGGGACAGTTATACACAGATACGCAGTATTTT
>TRBD1|.|TRBV6-1|TRBJ1-2
CASSEIGTGVTNYGYTF
TGTGCCAGCAGTGAAATAGGGACAGGGGTTACTAACTATGGCTACACCTTC
>.|.|TRBV28|TRBJ1-2
CASSFYSTPYGYTF
TGTGCCAGCAGTTTCTACAGTACCCCTTATGGCTACACCTTC
>.|.|TRBV5-4|TRBJ2-2
CASRGVGGEGTGELFF
TGTGCCAGCAGGGGAGTCGGCGGAGAGGGCACCGGGGAGCTGTTTTTT
>.|.|TRBV7-8|TRBJ1-1
CASSLKVGGWTEAFF
TGTGCCAGCAGCTTAAAGGTCGGGGGTTGGACTGAAGCTTTCTTT
>.|.|TRBV27|TRBJ2-1
CASSLKCVNEQFF
TGTGCCAGCAGTTTAAAGTGCGTTAATGAGCAGTTCTTC
>.|.|TRBV18|TRBJ2-5
CASSLQPSQETQYF
TGTGCCAGCTCACTCCAACCCTCCCAAGAGACCCAGTACTTC
>.|.|TRBV5-4|TRBJ2-5
CASRDSRSLRETQYF
TGTGCCAGCAGGGATTCTAGGTCCCTACGGGAGACCCAGTACTTC
>TRBD2|.|TRBV9|TRBJ2-1
CASNTGTRNYNEQFF
TGTGCCAGCAACACCGGGACTAGAAACTACAATGAGCAGTTCTTC
>.|.|TRBV27|TRBJ1-3
CASSLHSRVSSGNTIYF
TGTGCCAGCAGTTTACATAGTAGGGTAAGCTCTGGAAACACCATATATTTT
>.|.|TRBV7-2|TRBJ2-5
CASSLGGRPTFQETQYF
TGTGCCAGCAGCTTGGGCGGGCGACCAACTTTCCAAGAGACCCAGTACTTC
>TRBD2|.|TRBV15|TRBJ2-3
CATREKLAGDTDTQYF
TGTGCCACCAGAGAGAAACTAGCGGGGGACACAGATACGCAGTATTTT
>TRBD1|.|TRBV9|TRBJ2-5
CASSVETGGEGETQYF
TGTGCCAGCAGCGTAGAAACAGGGGGCGAGGGAGAGACCCAGTACTTC
>TRBD1|.|TRBV14|TRBJ1-1
CATHLDRAGMMMNTEAFF
TGTGCCACCCACCTGGACAGGGCAGGGATGATGATGAACACTGAAGCTTTCTTT
>TRBD1|.|TRBV28|TRBJ1-2
CASSLTGGFDGYTF
TGTGCCAGCAGTTTAACAGGGGGCTTCGATGGCTACACCTTC
>TRBD2|.|TRBV4-2|TRBJ2-2
CASSETPAGVYTGELFF
TGTGCCAGCAGCGAGACCCCAGCGGGGGTTTACACCGGGGAGCTGTTTTTT
>TRBD2|once|TRBV5-1|TRBJ2-7
CASSSLNDTSGSSYEQYF
TGCGCCAGCAGCTCCTTAAATGATACTAGCGGGAGCTCCTACGAGCAGTACTTC
>TRBD2|few|TRBV5-1|TRBJ2-1
CASSRGIAGALSSYNEQFF
TGCGCCAGCAGCCGGGGCATAGCGGGGGCGTTAAGCTCCTACAATGAGCAGTTCTTC
>TRBD1|.|TRBV7-6|TRBJ1-1
CASSLSVFDQGAVTEAFF
TGTGCCAGCAGCTTAAGCGTCTTCGACCAGGGGGCGGTCACTGAAGCTTTCTTT
>TRBD1|.|TRBV27|TRBJ1-4
CASTRNPGQYEKLFF
TGTGCCAGCACCCGGAACCCGGGACAGTATGAAAAACTGTTTTTT
>.|.|TRBV6-6|TRBJ1-4
CATRGHRNATNEKLFF
TGTGCTACCAGAGGACATAGGAATGCAACTAATGAAAAACTGTTTTTT
>.|.|TRBV5-1|TRBJ2-7
CASSLAQKGGNYEQYF
TGCGCCAGCAGCTTGGCCCAGAAGGGAGGTAACTACGAGCAGTACTTC
>.|.|TRBV7-3|TRBJ1-2
CASSLVAGLDGYTF
TGTGCCAGCAGCTTAGTTGCGGGGCTGGATGGCTACACCTTC
>TRBD1|.|TRBV7-3|TRBJ1-1
CASSSLQGELNTEAFF
TGTGCCAGCAGCTCCTTACAGGGGGAGTTGAACACTGAAGCTTTCTTT
>.|once|TRBV5-4|TRBJ1-2
CASSLDRWGNYGYTF
TGTGCCAGCAGCTTGGACAGGTGGGGGAACTATGGCTACACCTTC
>.|.|TRBV11-2|TRBJ1-3
CASSLVGNTIYF
TGTGCCAGCAGCTTAGTTGGAAACACCATATATTTT
>.|.|TRBV15|TRBJ2-5
CATSRGGTHYMVETQYF
TGTGCCACCAGCAGAGGGGGGACGCACTACATGGTAGAGACCCAGTACTTC
>.|.|TRBV5-4|TRBJ2-2
CASSGRSGELFF
TGTGCCAGCAGCGGGAGGTCCGGGGAGCTGTTTTTT
>.|.|TRBV18|TRBJ1-4
CASSHTNEKLFF
TGTGCCAGCTCACACACTAATGAAAAACTGTTTTTT
>.|.|TRBV4-1|TRBJ1-4
CASSQDQGPATNEKLFF
TGCGCCAGCAGCCAAGACCAGGGGCCCGCAACTAATGAAAAACTGTTTTTT
>TRBD1|.|TRBV28|TRBJ1-2
CASSLPLSRGLPGSSYGYTF
TGTGCCAGCAGTTTACCTCTATCCAGGGGGCTGCCGGGATCTTCATATGGCTACACCTTC
>.|.|TRBV5-1|TRBJ1-2
CASSLQGNPYEIYYKGDYGYTF
TGCGCCAGCAGCTTGCAGGGGAATCCCTACGAGATATATTACAAGGGAGACTATGGCTACACCTTC
>TRBD1|.|TRBV28|TRBJ2-7
CASSLSGTGDSYEQYF
TGTGCCAGCAGTCTATCCGGGACAGGGGACTCCTACGAGCAGTACTTC
>.|once|TRBV7-6|TRBJ1-5
CASSLGAGNGDQPQHF
TGTGCCAGCAGCTTAGGGGCGGGGAACGGGGATCAGCCCCAGCATTTT
>.|.|TRBV5-1|TRBJ1-1
CASSLVSGLRDTEAFF
TGCGCCAGCAGCTTGGTGTCAGGGCTGAGGGACACTGAAGCTTTCTTT
>TRBD1|.|TRBV14|TRBJ2-2
CASSQGQFTGELFF
TGTGCCAGCAGCCAGGGACAGTTCACCGGGGAGCTGTTTTTT
>TRBD1|.|TRBV4-1|TRBJ2-3
CASNTDRGTTDTQYF
TGCGCCAGCAATACAGACAGGGGAACCACAGATACGCAGTATTTT
>.|.|TRBV27|TRBJ1-2
CASSSNPFGYTF
TGTGCCAGCAGTTCCAACCCCTTCGGCTACACCTTC
>TRBD1|.|TRBV5-5|TRBJ1-1
CASSLLRTGGNTEAFF
TGTGCCAGCAGCTTGCTGAGGACAGGTGGGAACACTGAAGCTTTCTTT
>TRBD1|.|TRBV7-6|TRBJ1-3
CASSALTGGTGNTIYF
TGTGCCAGCAGCGCTCTCACAGGGGGCACTGGAAACACCATATATTTT
>.|.|TRBV19|TRBJ2-1
CASSRRGRGFNNEQFF
TGTGCCAGTAGTAGACGAGGCAGGGGCTTTAACAATGAGCAGTTCTTC
>.|.|TRBV4-1|TRBJ1-2
CASSQEQGHGYTF
TGCGCCAGCAGCCAAGAACAGGGTCACGGCTACACCTTC
>.|.|TRBV19|TRBJ1-5
CASSILKAGDRIRNQPQHF
TGTGCCAGTAGTATACTAAAGGCAGGAGACCGTATCCGCAATCAGCCCCAGCATTTT
>TRBD1|.|TRBV7-3|TRBJ2-7
CASSSTRDRGNYEQYF
TGTGCCAGCAGCTCCACACGGGACAGGGGAAACTACGAGCAGTACTTC
>.|.|TRBV30|TRBJ1-3
CAWSMQDSSPGNTIYF
TGTGCCTGGAGTATGCAGGACAGCTCCCCTGGAAACACCATATATTTT
>.|.|TRBV27|TRBJ1-5
CASSATPTVPGLSNQPQHF
TGTGCCAGCAGTGCGACCCCCACGGTGCCCGGACTTAGCAATCAGCCCCAGCATTTT